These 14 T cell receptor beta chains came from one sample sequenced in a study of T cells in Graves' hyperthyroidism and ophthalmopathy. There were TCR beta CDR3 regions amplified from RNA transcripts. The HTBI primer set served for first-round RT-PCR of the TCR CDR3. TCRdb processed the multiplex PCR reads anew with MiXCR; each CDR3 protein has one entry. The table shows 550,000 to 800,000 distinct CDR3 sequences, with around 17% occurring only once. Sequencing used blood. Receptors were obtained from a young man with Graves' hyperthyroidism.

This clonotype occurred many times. The CDR3 region is CASSGGALNTEAFF. The CDR3 DNA is TGTGCCAGCTCAGGAGGGGCATTGAACACTGAAGCTTTCTTT. The chain recombines TRBV18 with TRBJ1-1; TRBD1 might be the D (5 bases). This CDR3 region has 14 residues. Deletions cut 5 bases from V and 0 bases from J, with 10 bases between. Germline V gene sequence: CDR1 KGHSH, CDR2 LQKENI.

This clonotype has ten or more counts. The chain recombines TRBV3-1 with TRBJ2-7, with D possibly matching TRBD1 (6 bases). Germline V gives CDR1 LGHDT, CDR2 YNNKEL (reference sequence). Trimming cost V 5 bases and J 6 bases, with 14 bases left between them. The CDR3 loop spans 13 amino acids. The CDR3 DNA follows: TGTGCCAGCAGCTTCGTGGGGGCCGGCGAGCAGTACTTC. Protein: CASSFVGAGEQYF.

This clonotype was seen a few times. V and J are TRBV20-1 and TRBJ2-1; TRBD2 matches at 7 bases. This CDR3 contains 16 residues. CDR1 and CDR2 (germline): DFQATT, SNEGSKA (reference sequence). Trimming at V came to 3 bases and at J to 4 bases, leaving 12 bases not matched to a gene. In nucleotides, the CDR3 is TGCAGTGCTAGCACCCCAATGTGGGGGGGATACAATGAGCAGTTCTTC. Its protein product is CSASTPMWGGYNEQFF.

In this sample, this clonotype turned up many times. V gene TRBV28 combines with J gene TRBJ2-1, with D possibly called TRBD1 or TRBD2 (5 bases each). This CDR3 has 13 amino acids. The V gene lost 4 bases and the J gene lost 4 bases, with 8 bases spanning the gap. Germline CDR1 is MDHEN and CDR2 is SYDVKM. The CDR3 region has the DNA TGTGCCAGCAGTTATGGGGGATACAATGAGCAGTTCTTC. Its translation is CASSYGGYNEQFF.

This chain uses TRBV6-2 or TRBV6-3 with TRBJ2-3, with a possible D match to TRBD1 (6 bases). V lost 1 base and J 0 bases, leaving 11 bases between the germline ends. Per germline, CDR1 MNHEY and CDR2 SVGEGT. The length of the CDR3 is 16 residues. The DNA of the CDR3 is TGTGCCAGCAGTTACTTTATACAGGGTAGCACAGATACGCAGTATTTT. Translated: CASSYFIQGSTDTQYF.

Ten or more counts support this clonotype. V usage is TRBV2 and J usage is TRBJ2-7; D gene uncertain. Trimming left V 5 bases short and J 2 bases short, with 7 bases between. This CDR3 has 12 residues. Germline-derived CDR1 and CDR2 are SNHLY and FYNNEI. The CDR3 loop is CASSRQPYEQYF. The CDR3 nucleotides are TGTGCCAGCAGTCGACAACCCTACGAGCAGTACTTC.

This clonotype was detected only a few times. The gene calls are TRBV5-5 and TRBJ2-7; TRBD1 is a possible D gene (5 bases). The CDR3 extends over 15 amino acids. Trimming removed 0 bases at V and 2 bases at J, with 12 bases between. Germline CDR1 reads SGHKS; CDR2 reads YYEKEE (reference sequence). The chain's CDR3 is CASSLAGQPAYEQYF. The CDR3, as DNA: TGTGCCAGCAGCTTGGCCGGACAACCTGCCTACGAGCAGTACTTC.

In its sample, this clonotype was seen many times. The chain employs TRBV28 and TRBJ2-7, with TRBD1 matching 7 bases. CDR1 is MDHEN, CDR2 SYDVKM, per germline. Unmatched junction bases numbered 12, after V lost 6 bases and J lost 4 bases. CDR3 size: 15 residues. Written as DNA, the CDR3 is TGTGCCAGCAGAACGACAGGGTCTTATTTTTACGAGCAGTACTTC. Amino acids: CASRTTGSYFYEQYF.

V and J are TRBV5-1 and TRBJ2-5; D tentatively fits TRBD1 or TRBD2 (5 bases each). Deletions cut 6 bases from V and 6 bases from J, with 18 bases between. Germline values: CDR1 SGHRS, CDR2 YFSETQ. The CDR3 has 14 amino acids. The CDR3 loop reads CASTERGLAQTQYF. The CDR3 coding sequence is TGCGCCAGCACCGAGAGGGGCCTAGCCCAGACCCAGTACTTC.

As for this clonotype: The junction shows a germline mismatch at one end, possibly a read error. The CDR3 loop is CGSSPRDRAKETQYF. The CDR3, as DNA: TGTGGCAGCAGCCCGCGGGACAGGGCGAAAGAGACCCAGTACTTC. V is TRBV11-3 and J is TRBJ2-5, with 9 bases matching TRBD1. CDR1 is SGHNT and CDR2 is YENEEA in the germline V gene. This CDR3 is built from 15 residues.

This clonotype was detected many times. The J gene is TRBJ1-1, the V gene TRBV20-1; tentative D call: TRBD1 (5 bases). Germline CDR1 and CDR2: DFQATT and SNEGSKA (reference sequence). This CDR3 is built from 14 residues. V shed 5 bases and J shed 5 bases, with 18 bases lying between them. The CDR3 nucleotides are TGCAGTGCTCGAGCGGCGAGGGGTAGGACTGAAGCTTTCTTT. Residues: CSARAARGRTEAFF.

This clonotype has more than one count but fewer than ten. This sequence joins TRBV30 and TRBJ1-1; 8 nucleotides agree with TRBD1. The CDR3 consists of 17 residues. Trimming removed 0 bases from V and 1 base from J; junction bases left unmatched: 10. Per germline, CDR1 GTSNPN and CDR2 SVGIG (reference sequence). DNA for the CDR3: TGTGCCTGGAGTGTCAGGGGGCGATTGGTCGGGAACACTGAAGCTTTCTTT. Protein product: CAWSVRGRLVGNTEAFF.

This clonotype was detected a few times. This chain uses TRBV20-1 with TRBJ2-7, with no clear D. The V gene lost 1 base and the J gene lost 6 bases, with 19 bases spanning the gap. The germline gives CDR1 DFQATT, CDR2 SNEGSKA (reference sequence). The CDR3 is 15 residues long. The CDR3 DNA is TGCAGTGCTAGAGTCCACCGCTGGGCCAGTAGCGAGCAGTACTTC. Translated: CSARVHRWASSEQYF.

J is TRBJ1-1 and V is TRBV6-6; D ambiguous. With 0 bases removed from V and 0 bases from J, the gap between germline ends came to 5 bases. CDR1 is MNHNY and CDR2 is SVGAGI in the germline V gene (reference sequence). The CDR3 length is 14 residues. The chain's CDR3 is CASSYSQMNTEAFF. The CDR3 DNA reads TGTGCCAGCAGTTACTCCCAGATGAACACTGAAGCTTTCTTT.